Each of the 24 T cell receptor beta chains below was sequenced from the same sample in a study of blood T cells in healthy people across ages. The use of a sample-barcoded 5' primer and a J-beta primer mix characterized a second PCR of about 7 to 12 cycles. TCRdb re-called the 5' RACE reads through MiXCR, storing one row per CDR3 protein. The sample has approximately 600,000 distinct CDR3 sequences; about 53% are singletons. The sample was blood. The receptors derive from a man in his fifties or sixties in good health.

J is TRBJ2-2 and V is TRBV7-6; either TRBD1 or TRBD2 may supply D (5 bases each). The CDR3 is 12 residues long. The V gene lost 6 bases and the J gene lost 9 bases, with 11 bases spanning the gap. Per the germline V gene, CDR1 is SGHVS and CDR2 is FNYEAQ. The CDR3 protein is CASSTRGRELFF. The CDR3 DNA follows: TGTGCCAGCAGTACTAGGGGCAGGGAGCTGTTTTTT.

As DNA, the CDR3 is TGTGCCAGTGGACAACAGGGGCCCCAGCCCCAGCATTTT. Protein: CASGQQGPQPQHF. The rearrangement uses TRBV19 and TRBJ1-5; 7 bases are a match to TRBD1. V was clipped by 8 bases and J by 7 bases; unmatched bases: 8. This CDR3 has 13 residues. Per germline, CDR1 LNHDA and CDR2 SQIVND (reference sequence). The full variable domain, its missing parts supplied by reference TRBV19 and TRBJ1-5, is DGGITQSPKYLFRKEGQNVTLSCEQNLNHDAMYWYRQDPGQGLRLIYYSQIVNDFQKGDIAEGYSVSREKKESFPLTVTSAQKNPTAFYLCASGQQGPQPQHFGDGTRLSIL.

This clonotype has a handful of counts. The chain combines TRBV20-1 with TRBJ2-1, with TRBD2 matching 9 bases. Germline CDR1 DFQATT, CDR2 SNEGSKA (reference sequence). J lost 5 bases, V lost 3 bases, and 5 bases had no gene match. The CDR3 is made up of 14 amino acids. CDR3 in amino acids: CSASGGGANNEQFF. The CDR3 coding sequence is TGCAGTGCTAGCGGCGGGGGGGCCAACAATGAGCAGTTCTTC.

This clonotype was found a few times. The rearrangement uses TRBV10-3 and TRBJ2-7, with 8 positions matching TRBD2. Germline-derived CDR1 and CDR2 are ENHRY and SYGVKD. With V trimmed by 1 base and J by 2 bases, 13 bases remained unmatched. CDR3 length: 18 residues. The chain's CDR3 is CAISEFGQGTRGTYEQYF. CDR3 bases: TGTGCCATCAGTGAGTTTGGCCAGGGGACTAGGGGCACCTACGAGCAGTACTTC.

The chain carries TRBV6-5 and TRBJ2-7; D not certain. The V gene's germline CDR1 is MNHEY and CDR2 SVGAGI. The germline V and J ends were trimmed by 10 bases and 4 bases, with 17 bases remaining between them. The CDR3 loop spans 13 amino acids. The CDR3 nucleotides read TGTGCCACAGATGAAGGCCCCGGATACGAGCAGTACTTC. Its protein product is CATDEGPGYEQYF.

This clonotype was picked up a small number of times. This sequence joins TRBV5-1 and TRBJ2-1; D not resolved. V lost 0 bases and J lost 1, with 11 bases in between. In germline, CDR1 is SGHRS, CDR2 YFSETQ. The CDR3 is 16 amino acids. The CDR3 sequence: CASSLGAGPSYNEQFF. The CDR3 DNA sequence: TGCGCCAGCAGCTTGGGTGCCGGGCCATCCTACAATGAGCAGTTCTTC. Full variable domain (remainder filled in from reference TRBV5-1 and TRBJ2-1): KAGVTQTPRYLIKTRGQQVTLSCSPISGHRSVSWYQQTPGQGLQFLFEYFSETQRNKGNFPGRFSGRQFSNSRSEMNVSTLELGDSALYLCASSLGAGPSYNEQFFGPGTRLTVL.

The chain employs TRBV9 and TRBJ1-4, with 9 bases fitting TRBD1. Germline CDR1 SGDLS, CDR2 YYNGEE. This CDR3 has 16 amino acids. Trimming took 4 bases from V and 5 from J; bases not matched to a gene: 9. Here the CDR3 reads CASSPLLTGGNEKLFF. Written as DNA, the CDR3 is TGTGCCAGCAGCCCTCTCTTGACAGGGGGGAATGAAAAACTGTTTTTT.

This clonotype was observed at least ten times. V is TRBV2 and J is TRBJ2-7; D perhaps matches TRBD1 (5 bases). The CDR3 totals 12 residues. V lost 5 bases, J lost 2 bases, and 7 bases lay in between. Germline CDR1 is SNHLY and CDR2 is FYNNEI. The CDR3 sequence is CASSSTAYEQYF. In DNA form, the CDR3 reads TGTGCCAGCAGTTCGACAGCCTACGAGCAGTACTTC.

The chain joins TRBV29-1 to TRBJ1-1, with TRBD1 as a possible D gene (5 bases). V shed 4 bases and J shed 5 bases, with 11 bases lying between them. The CDR3 runs to 12 residues. CDR1 and CDR2 (germline): SQVTM, ANQGSEA. The CDR3 coding sequence is TGCAGCGTTGCCCAAGGGGATACTGAAGCTTTCTTT. Its translation is CSVAQGDTEAFF. Combining the CDR3 with reference TRBV29-1 and TRBJ1-1 gives the whole variable domain SAVISQKPSRDICQRGTSLTIQCQVDSQVTMMFWYRQQPGQSLTLIATANQGSEATYESGFVIDKFPISRPNLTFSTLTVSNMSPEDSSIYLCSVAQGDTEAFFGQGTRLTVV.

V and J are TRBV6-6 and TRBJ2-2, with a possible D match to TRBD2 (6 bases). Germline lookup yields CDR1 MNHNY and CDR2 SVGAGI (reference sequence). The CDR3 spans 17 residues. The V end lost 7 bases, the J end lost 2 bases, and 20 bases lay between the germline ends. CDR3 sequence (DNA): TGTGCCAGCACCACAAGCGGCGGCGGGGACAACACCGGGGAGCTGTTTTTT. It is translated as CASTTSGGGDNTGELFF.

This clonotype was observed a few times. The V gene is TRBV21-1, the J gene TRBJ2-7; the listed D gene, TRBD1, was not tested against the DNA. TRBV21-1 counts as a pseudogene. The CDR3 is 14 residues long. The chain's CDR3 is CASSNSARGYEQYF. CDR3 in DNA: TGTGCCAGCAGCAACTCTGCCAGGGGTTACGAGCAGTACTTC.

This sequence joins TRBV6-5 and TRBJ1-2; no clear D. Germline values: CDR1 MNHEY, CDR2 SVGAGI. Trimming pared 6 bases from V and 3 bases from J, leaving 14 bases between. The CDR3 sequence is 14 residues long. The CDR3 DNA reads as TGTGCCAGCAGGAATACACCCCCCTACTATGGCTACACCTTC. This gives the protein CASRNTPPYYGYTF.

This sequence joins TRBV7-7 and TRBJ2-2; perhaps TRBD1 as D (6 bases). V shed 5 bases and J shed 2 bases, with 9 bases lying between them. There are 14 residues in the CDR3. Germline-derived CDR1 and CDR2 are SSHAT and FNYEAQ (reference sequence). CDR3 sequence: CASSKDRNTGELFF. The CDR3 DNA sequence: TGTGCCAGCAGCAAGGACAGAAACACCGGGGAGCTGTTTTTT.

This clonotype showed up just a few times. The chain joins TRBV11-3 to TRBJ2-3, with D unclear. The germline V gene encodes CDR1 SGHNT and CDR2 YENEEA. V gave up 2 bases and J gave up 5 bases, with 5 bases separating them. This CDR3 comprises 12 residues. CDR3 residues: CASSLRRDTQYF. Here the CDR3 DNA reads TGTGCCAGCAGCTTACGGCGAGATACGCAGTATTTT.

The sample holds one count of this clonotype. V usage is TRBV11-2 and J usage is TRBJ1-6, with a weak D call TRBD1 (6 bases). V lost 2 bases and J lost 9, with 14 bases in between. This CDR3 is built from 15 residues. The V gene's germline CDR1 is SGHAT and CDR2 FQNNGV. In DNA, the CDR3 is TGTGCCAGCAGCTTACCCACAGGGTATGGTTCACCCCTCCACTTT. Amino acids: CASSLPTGYGSPLHF.

This clonotype came up a few times. A much larger clone is a single base away; this may be a read error. The chain employs TRBV2 and TRBJ2-3; D is possibly TRBD1 (7 bases). V lost 6 bases to trimming and J lost 6 bases, with 22 bases between them. Germline values: CDR1 SNHLY, CDR2 FYNNEI. The CDR3 consists of 16 residues. CDR3 sequence reads: CASRRGRQGSFDTQYF. DNA for the CDR3: TGTGCCAGCAGGCGGGGACGACAGGGTTCATTTGATACGCAGTATTTT.

The chain employs TRBV6-1 and TRBJ2-1; D uncertain. CDR3 size: 14 residues. CDR1 is MNHNS, CDR2 SASEGT, per germline. V lost 1 base to trimming and J lost 4 bases, with 8 bases between them. This CDR3 reads CASSEVMGYNEQFF. DNA for the CDR3: TGTGCCAGCAGTGAAGTTATGGGATACAATGAGCAGTTCTTC.

The chain recombines TRBV10-3 with TRBJ2-7; D possibly matches TRBD1 or TRBD2 (7 bases each). CDR3 size: 13 residues. The germline gives CDR1 ENHRY, CDR2 SYGVKD. Trimming took 2 bases from V and 5 from J, leaving 10 bases between them. The CDR3 DNA is TGTGCCATCAGTGAGCCAGGGGGGGACGAGCAGTACTTC. It codes for CAISEPGGDEQYF.

The rearrangement uses TRBV9 and TRBJ1-2; D not resolved. The CDR3 runs to 13 residues. Germline CDR1 reads SGDLS; CDR2 reads YYNGEE. V lost 3 bases and J 2 bases, leaving 8 bases between the germline ends. The CDR3 DNA follows: TGTGCCAGCAGCGCGGGCGGGAACTATGGCTACACCTTC. Protein: CASSAGGNYGYTF. Full variable domain (missing parts from reference TRBV9 and TRBJ1-2): DSGVTQTPKHLITATGQRVTLRCSPRSGDLSVYWYQQSLDQGLQFLIQYYNGEERAKGNILERFSAQQFPDLHSELNLSSLELGDSALYFCASSAGGNYGYTFGSGTRLTVV.

There are many counts of this clonotype. This may arise from a read error, as a much more abundant clone is one base away. V usage is TRBV9 and J usage is TRBJ2-7; D assignment may be TRBD1 or TRBD2 (7 bases each). V was shortened by 0 bases and J by 7 bases, with 17 bases between the two germline ends. Germline V gives CDR1 SGDLS, CDR2 YYNGEE. CDR3 length: 15 residues. The CDR3 loop is CASSVARQGGGEQYF. The DNA of the CDR3 is TGTGCCAGCAGCGTAGCTCGACAGGGAGGGGGGGAGCAGTACTTC.

This clonotype was counted between two and nine times. V usage is TRBV25-1 and J usage is TRBJ2-5; either TRBD1 or TRBD2 may supply D (5 bases each). CDR3 length: 14 amino acids. Between the trimmed V and J ends, which lost 6 bases and 3 bases, there was a span of 14 bases. Germline CDR1 and CDR2: MGHDK and SYGVNS. CDR3 sequence reads: CASSESGGKETQYF. In DNA form, the CDR3 reads TGTGCCAGCAGCGAGAGTGGGGGAAAAGAGACCCAGTACTTC.

The CDR3 here is CSARNVAGRSYEQYF. The CDR3 nucleotides are TGCAGTGCTAGAAATGTAGCGGGGAGATCGTACGAGCAGTACTTC. The rearrangement joins TRBV20-1 to TRBJ2-5; 8 nucleotides line up with TRBD2. The last part of the DNA fits TRBJ2-7 better; the J call may be wrong. The CDR3 has 15 amino acids. Per the germline V gene, CDR1 is DFQATT and CDR2 is SNEGSKA (reference sequence).

The chain has TRBV7-3 and TRBJ2-5; 8 bases align to TRBD1. V was clipped by 5 bases and J by 5 bases; unmatched bases: 10. The CDR3 is 15 residues long. Per germline, CDR1 SGHTA and CDR2 FQGTGA. CDR3 protein: CASSPRTGFGETQYF. The DNA of the CDR3 is TGTGCCAGCAGCCCTCGGACAGGGTTTGGGGAGACCCAGTACTTC. The whole variable domain, filled in from reference TRBV7-3 and TRBJ2-5, reads GAGVSQTPSNKVTEKGKYVELRCDPISGHTALYWYRQSLGQGPEFLIYFQGTGAADDSGLPNDRFFAVRPEGSVSTLKIQRTERGDSAVYLCASSPRTGFGETQYFGPGTRLLVL.

The chain links TRBV2 to TRBJ2-1; D is undetermined. This CDR3 has 11 amino acids. Trimming removed 6 bases at V and 8 bases at J, with 8 bases between. The germline V gene has CDR1 SNHLY and CDR2 FYNNEI. The CDR3 region is CASSVVDEQFF. CDR3 nucleotide sequence: TGTGCCAGCAGCGTGGTCGATGAGCAGTTCTTC.